One and the same sample provided the 24 T cell receptor beta chains below, sequenced in a study of shared clonotypes between healthy human individuals. Sequencing used immunoSEQ multiplex PCR; TCRdb keeps in-frame clones, though not all of them. The data show 110,000 or so clones, with around 68% seen just once and 24% held by the top ten. Sequencing was done on a sample of memory CD8+ T cells sorted from blood. Subset specified: CD45RO+ cells pooled with CCR7-negative TemRA cells. These receptors were taken from a young woman in good health.

The gene calls are TRBV7-8 and TRBJ2-1, with 7 bases fitting TRBD2. This CDR3 is 18 amino acids long. V lost 2 bases, J lost 7 bases, and 17 bases stayed unmatched. Germline assignment: CDR1 SGHVS and CDR2 FQNEAQ. The CDR3 region is CASSLSGSLAAPANEQFF. DNA for the CDR3: TGTGCCAGCAGCTTATCGGGTAGTCTAGCGGCCCCGGCGAATGAGCAGTTCTTC.

The rearrangement links TRBV29-1 to TRBJ2-1, with D tentatively TRBD1 (6 bases). Germline V lookup: CDR1 SQVTM, CDR2 ANQGSEA. The CDR3 length is 14 residues. The CDR3 DNA sequence: TGCAGTGCCCCAGGGGCGGAGATATACAATGAGCAGTTCTTC. This codes for CSAPGAEIYNEQFF.

In DNA, the CDR3 is TGTGCCAGCAGTTCTTCCAGGCCGGGAGCAGAGACCCAGTACTTC. Its protein product is CASSSSRPGAETQYF. The V gene is TRBV6-5, the J gene TRBJ2-5, with D possibly matching TRBD2 (6 bases). With 4 bases removed from V and 4 bases from J, the gap between germline ends came to 16 bases. In germline, CDR1 is MNHEY, CDR2 SVGAGI. The CDR3 length is 15 residues.

This clone was seen a handful of times. An end of the junction does not agree with germline; a read error may underlie this. Other DNA sequences in the same sample also yield this CDR3. The gene calls are TRBV4-1 and TRBJ2-5; 14 positions agree with TRBD2. The CDR3 extends over 16 amino acids. Germline CDR1 MGHRA, CDR2 YSYEKL. The CDR3 loop reads CASSQGTSGRQETQYF. The CDR3 region has the DNA TGTGCCAGCAGCCAAGGGACTAGCGGGAGACAAGAGACCCAGTACTTC.

This clone was seen repeatedly, ten times or more. The chain carries TRBV27 and TRBJ1-2; D is possibly TRBD1 (6 bases). Trimming removed 8 bases from V and 4 bases from J, with 14 bases in between. CDR3 length: 13 amino acids. In germline, CDR1 is MNHEY, CDR2 SMNVEV (reference sequence). The CDR3, as DNA: TGTGCCAGCGGGTCAGGGGCCAGCTATGGCTACACCTTC. Its protein product is CASGSGASYGYTF.

The chain is built from TRBV5-8 and TRBJ1-5; TRBD1 is a possible D gene (5 bases). This CDR3 comprises 14 residues. Trimming removed 4 bases from V and 6 bases from J, with 14 bases in between. Germline V gene data show CDR1 as SGHTS and CDR2 as YDEGEE. The CDR3 reads CASSRGGSGQPQHF. CDR3 DNA sequence: TGTGCCAGCAGCCGCGGGGGAAGCGGTCAGCCCCAGCATTTT.

The V and J genes are TRBV27 and TRBJ2-2, with TRBD2 as a possible D gene (5 bases). The CDR3 has 15 residues. Germline V lookup: CDR1 MNHEY, CDR2 SMNVEV (reference sequence). V gave up 9 bases and J gave up 4 bases, with 18 bases separating them. CDR3: CASGEGGLGTGELFF. In DNA, the CDR3 is TGTGCCAGTGGGGAAGGTGGACTCGGCACCGGGGAGCTGTTTTTT.

The chain combines TRBV6-1 with TRBJ1-2, with TRBD1 identical over 11 bases. CDR1 and CDR2 from the germline V gene are MNHNS and SASEGT. CDR3 length: 17 amino acids. V was clipped by 3 bases and J by 4 bases; unmatched bases: 10. The CDR3 sequence: CASSDRLRTGGAYGYTF. CDR3 nucleotide sequence: TGTGCCAGCAGTGACCGGCTTCGGACAGGGGGCGCCTATGGCTACACCTTC.

This sequence joins TRBV10-3 and TRBJ2-7; TRBD1 matches 7 bases. Germline lookup yields CDR1 ENHRY and CDR2 SYGVKD. This CDR3 region has 17 residues. The V and J ends lost 3 bases and 0 bases, in that order; junction bases with no gene match: 11. CDR3 in amino acids: CAISEPPDRLRSYEQYF. CDR3 sequence (DNA): TGTGCCATCAGTGAACCGCCGGACAGGCTACGCTCCTACGAGCAGTACTTC.

As concerns this clone: This clone may be a read error of a much larger clone one base away. In DNA, the CDR3 is TGTGCCAGCGGGCAGGGGGCGGGCGGGGCGCAGTACTTC. This gives the protein CASGQGAGGAQYF. The chain couples TRBV9 to TRBJ2-7; 8 bases agree with TRBD1. The CDR3 runs to 13 residues. Germline lookup yields CDR1 SGDLS and CDR2 YYNGEE. V dropped 7 bases and J dropped 9; count of bases not matched to a gene: 12.

The V call is TRBV9, the J call TRBJ1-2; maybe TRBD1 (5 bases). CDR1 is SGDLS, CDR2 YYNGEE, per germline. The V end was cut by 1 base, the J end by 6 bases, with 19 bases between. This CDR3 is 16 amino acids long. The CDR3 coding sequence is TGTGCCAGCAGCGTAAATCTCGGCGGGGGGTTAGATGGCTACACCTTC. This translates into CASSVNLGGGLDGYTF.

This clone was observed many times. The V gene is TRBV9, the J gene TRBJ2-6; D uncertain. The CDR3 extends over 14 amino acids. Trimming left V 4 bases short and J 0 bases short, with 5 bases between. Germline V gene lookup returns CDR1 SGDLS and CDR2 YYNGEE. In DNA, the CDR3 is TGTGCCAGCAGCTGGTACTCTGGGGCCAACGTCCTGACTTTC. It specifies CASSWYSGANVLTF.

V is TRBV4-1 and J is TRBJ1-1, with 7 nucleotides matching TRBD1. The CDR3 has 14 residues. Germline CDR1 and CDR2: MGHRA and YSYEKL. Trimming removed 3 bases from V and 6 bases from J; junction bases left unmatched: 7. Written as DNA, the CDR3 is TGCGCCAGCAGCCAGGCAGGGGGTCGGGCTGAAGCTTTCTTT. Its protein product is CASSQAGGRAEAFF.

This chain uses TRBV28 with TRBJ2-7, with D perhaps matching TRBD1 (6 bases). Germline V gives CDR1 MDHEN, CDR2 SYDVKM. With 8 bases removed from V and 3 bases from J, the gap between germline ends came to 14 bases. There are 13 residues in the CDR3. The chain's CDR3 is CASRPWDNYEQYF. CDR3 DNA: TGTGCCAGCCGACCCTGGGACAACTACGAGCAGTACTTC.

V is TRBV28 and J is TRBJ1-5; possibly TRBD1 for D (6 bases). The CDR3 has 16 residues. CDR1 is MDHEN and CDR2 is SYDVKM in the germline V gene. V was shortened by 5 bases and J by 6 bases, with 20 bases between the two germline ends. For the CDR3, the DNA is TGTGCCAGCAGTCCCAGAAGAGGGGGAGGTCTTCAGCCCCAGCATTTT. Encoded protein: CASSPRRGGGLQPQHF.

The chain has TRBV10-3 and TRBJ2-2; 10 bases agree with TRBD2. The CDR3 totals 16 residues. Germline values: CDR1 ENHRY, CDR2 SYGVKD. J lost 2 bases, V lost 8 bases, and 8 bases had no gene match. The CDR3 DNA reads as TGTGCCATCCCTCGAGCTAGCGGGAGTAACACCGGGGAGCTGTTTTTT. As protein: CAIPRASGSNTGELFF.

This clone ranks as medium-sized. This chain uses TRBV19 with TRBJ2-1; 12 bases map to TRBD2. The CDR3 has 15 amino acids. Germline loops: CDR1 LNHDA, CDR2 SQIVND (reference sequence). The ends lost 6 bases at V and 2 bases at J; junction bases unmatched: 2. The CDR3 protein is CASRLAGGTYNEQFF. The CDR3 DNA sequence: TGTGCCAGTAGGCTAGCGGGAGGGACCTACAATGAGCAGTTCTTC.

The V and J genes are TRBV7-2 and TRBJ2-7, with 8 bases lining up with TRBD2. With V trimmed by 5 bases and J by 3 bases, 9 bases remained unmatched. CDR1 is SGHTA and CDR2 is FQGNSA in the germline V gene. The CDR3 sequence is 15 residues long. CDR3 nucleotides: TGTGCCAGCAGCCCAACTAGCGGTCAAGGCTACGAGCAGTACTTC. Protein product: CASSPTSGQGYEQYF. Based on the CDR3 plus reference TRBV7-2 and TRBJ2-7, the full variable domain is GAGVSQSPSNKVTEKGKDVELRCDPISGHTALYWYRQSLGQGLEFLIYFQGNSAPDKSGLPSDRFSAERTGGSVSTLTIQRTQQEDSAVYLCASSPTSGQGYEQYFGPGTRLTVT.

This clone was recorded at least ten times. This chain connects TRBV6-4 to TRBJ2-1; D might be TRBD2 (6 bases). The CDR3 covers 15 residues. CDR1 and CDR2 (germline): MRHNA, SNTAGT. The CDR3 loop is CATKDGTADGNEQFF. Written as DNA, the CDR3 is TGTGCTACAAAAGACGGGACTGCCGACGGCAATGAGCAGTTCTTC.

Points on this clone: In the same sample, other DNA sequences code for this CDR3. This sequence joins TRBV9 and TRBJ2-1; D possibly corresponds to TRBD2 (6 bases). The germline CDR1 and CDR2 sequences are SGDLS and YYNGEE. Trimming cost V 0 bases and J 3 bases, with 10 bases left between them. The CDR3 extends over 15 amino acids. CDR3 nucleotide sequence: TGTGCCAGCAGCGTAGTCGGGAGTATCTACAATGAGCAGTTCTTC. It specifies CASSVVGSIYNEQFF.

The chain joins TRBV2 to TRBJ2-3; 8 nucleotides align to TRBD1. The germline V gene encodes CDR1 SNHLY and CDR2 FYNNEI. The length of the CDR3 is 15 residues. The J segment lost 2 bases and the V segment lost 9 bases, leaving 10 bases of the junction unmatched. This CDR3 is CARGGQAVITDTQYF. DNA for the CDR3: TGTGCCAGAGGGGGACAGGCCGTAATCACAGATACGCAGTATTTT.

The count of this clone is one. The chain carries TRBV25-1 and TRBJ2-2; TRBD1 aligns across 9 bases. The CDR3 has 15 amino acids. Germline CDR1 is MGHDK and CDR2 is SYGVNS. The ends lost 5 bases at V and 7 bases at J; junction bases unmatched: 8. The CDR3 reads CASSTTGGTGGELFF. In nucleotides, the CDR3 is TGTGCCAGCAGTACTACAGGGGGCACGGGCGGGGAGCTGTTTTTT.

The chain carries TRBV21-1 and TRBJ2-2; TRBD2 was called by the table and not checked on the DNA. TRBV21-1 is an annotated pseudogene. This CDR3 has 17 residues. CDR3 sequence reads: CASSKGLADANTGELFF. The CDR3, as DNA: TGTGCCAGCAGCAAAGGACTAGCGGACGCGAACACCGGGGAGCTGTTTTTT.

This chain uses TRBV6-1 with TRBJ2-7; 14 positions match TRBD2. Unmatched junction bases numbered 1, after V lost 4 bases and J lost 2 bases. The CDR3 runs to 15 residues. The germline V gene has CDR1 MNHNS and CDR2 SASEGT. The CDR3 spells CASSATSGRAYEQYF. The DNA of the CDR3 is TGTGCCAGCAGTGCGACTAGCGGGAGGGCCTACGAGCAGTACTTC.